Following are 19 T cell receptor beta chains from one sample sequenced in a study of a mutant IDH1 vaccine in newly diagnosed glioma. Time point defined: week 5, during vaccination. Doses consisted of 300 ug of mutant IDH1 20-mer peptide each, paired with topical imiquimod. These receptors are not linked to any known antigen. The method was immunoSEQ multiplex PCR; TCRdb's version includes in-frame clones alone and lacks a portion of them. Of over 45,000 clones listed, about 81% are singletons. Sample: PBMCs, taken from a glioma patient whose treatment included an IDH1 peptide vaccine. These receptors came from a man aged 25-40 years with glioma.

This chain links TRBV5-5 with TRBJ2-2; D possibly corresponds to TRBD2 (5 bases). V gave up 1 base and J gave up 0 bases, with 7 bases separating them. Germline lookup yields CDR1 SGHKS and CDR2 YYEKEE (reference sequence). The CDR3 is made up of 15 amino acids. The CDR3 is CASSLRGSNTGELFF. CDR3 coding DNA: TGTGCCAGCAGCTTGCGGGGTTCGAACACCGGGGAGCTGTTTTTT. The full variable domain, its missing parts supplied by reference TRBV5-5 and TRBJ2-2, is DAGVTQSPTHLIKTRGQQVTLRCSPISGHKSVSWYQQVLGQGPQFIFQYYEKEERGRGNFPDRFSARQFPNYSSELNVNALLLGDSALYLCASSLRGSNTGELFFGEGSRLTVL.

This clone was found once. The rearrangement uses TRBV20-1 and TRBJ1-2; D gene unclear. Germline CDR1 DFQATT, CDR2 SNEGSKA (reference sequence). V was trimmed by 2 bases and J by 4 bases, leaving 5 bases between them. The CDR3 runs 11 residues. In DNA form, the CDR3 reads TGCAGTGCTAGAACGGTCTATGGCTACACCTTC. This codes for CSARTVYGYTF.

The J gene is TRBJ1-5, the V gene TRBV30; TRBD1 might be the D (5 bases). V was cut by 3 bases and J by 6 bases, with 15 bases left in between. This CDR3 is 14 amino acids long. CDR1 and CDR2 (germline): GTSNPN, SVGIG (reference sequence). In DNA form, the CDR3 reads TGTGCCTGGAGCACGGGGGGAGGGAGTCAGCCCCAGCATTTT. As protein: CAWSTGGGSQPQHF.

The genes are TRBV19 and TRBJ1-1; D gene ambiguous. The germline CDR1 and CDR2 sequences are LNHDA and SQIVND (reference sequence). The CDR3 spans 16 residues. Trimming shortened V by 1 base and J by 1 base, and 13 bases separated the two germline ends. CDR3 in DNA: TGTGCCAGTAGTATAGGTGTAAAAAGAAGGAACACTGAAGCTTTCTTT. Protein product: CASSIGVKRRNTEAFF.

The chain combines TRBV5-6 with TRBJ1-2; 9 nucleotides align to TRBD1. The CDR3 length is 17 residues. Germline V gene sequence: CDR1 SGHDT, CDR2 YYEEEE. V shed 3 bases and J 6 bases; nucleotides not matched to a gene: 15. CDR3 nucleotides: TGTGCCAGCAGCTCCCTGGACAGGGGAGTGAATAAACATGGCTACACCTTC. It specifies CASSSLDRGVNKHGYTF.

The rearrangement uses TRBV6-5 and TRBJ1-5; 10 positions match TRBD1. Germline V gene sequence: CDR1 MNHEY, CDR2 SVGAGI. This CDR3 has 15 residues. V dropped 5 bases and J dropped 2; count of bases not matched to a gene: 3. CDR3 sequence reads: CASSQDRGGNQPQHF. The CDR3, as DNA: TGTGCCAGCAGTCAGGACAGGGGGGGCAATCAGCCCCAGCATTTT.

V gene TRBV6-5 combines with J gene TRBJ1-2, with 10 bases matching TRBD1. The CDR3 sequence is 15 residues long. With V trimmed by 2 bases and J by 2 bases, 2 bases remained unmatched. The germline V gene has CDR1 MNHEY and CDR2 SVGAGI. The CDR3 sequence is CASSYGTGENYGYTF. CDR3 sequence (DNA): TGTGCCAGCAGTTACGGGACAGGGGAAAACTATGGCTACACCTTC.

The chain recombines TRBV11-3 with TRBJ2-1, with 7 bases matching TRBD2. After removal of 3 bases from V and 5 bases from J, the junction contained 4 bases not matched to a gene. The CDR3 totals 14 residues. Germline V gene data show CDR1 as SGHNT and CDR2 as YENEEA. CDR3 protein: CASSLASGNNEQFF. Written as DNA, the CDR3 is TGTGCCAGCAGCTTGGCTAGCGGAAACAATGAGCAGTTCTTC.

This clone was found a few times. The genes are TRBV9 and TRBJ2-5, with 11 bases aligning to TRBD1. Per germline, CDR1 SGDLS and CDR2 YYNGEE. V shed 3 bases and J 4 bases; nucleotides not matched to a gene: 5. The CDR3 extends over 15 amino acids. CDR3 coding DNA: TGTGCCAGCAGCGCGGGCGGGACAGGGGGAGAGACCCAGTACTTC. Its protein is CASSAGGTGGETQYF.

In DNA, the CDR3 is TGTGCCAGCAACCGGGGGAGCAGGCTCAATCAGCCCCAGCATTTT. As protein: CASNRGSRLNQPQHF. This sequence joins TRBV6-5 and TRBJ1-5; perhaps TRBD1 as D (5 bases). Germline V lookup: CDR1 MNHEY, CDR2 SVGAGI. Trimming left V 7 bases short and J 3 bases short, with 16 bases between. This CDR3 has 15 amino acids.

The chain joins TRBV12-5 to TRBJ2-1, with D uncertain. This CDR3 is built from 18 residues. The germline CDR1 and CDR2 sequences are LGHNT and FRNRAP. The V and J ends lost 0 bases and 9 bases respectively, with 24 bases between them. CDR3 in DNA: TGTGCTAGTGGTTTGGTACCAGCGACGGTAGCCCCAGTTCGTGAGCAGTTCTTC. This codes for CASGLVPATVAPVREQFF.

J is TRBJ1-2 and V is TRBV27; no clear D gene. Trimming removed 4 bases at V and 7 bases at J, with 28 bases between. Germline loops: CDR1 MNHEY, CDR2 SMNVEV (reference sequence). CDR3 length: 18 residues. This CDR3 is CASSSSSYSNTRWSGYTF. The CDR3 nucleotides are TGTGCCAGCAGTTCGTCCTCATACTCAAATACCAGGTGGAGTGGCTACACCTTC.

The rearrangement joins TRBV11-2 to TRBJ1-6, with D maybe TRBD1 (5 bases). Trimming took 6 bases from V and 5 from J, leaving 14 bases between them. Germline V gene lookup returns CDR1 SGHAT and CDR2 FQNNGV. This CDR3 comprises 15 residues. The CDR3 region has the DNA TGTGCCAGCAGTATGGGGCAGGTCGATAATTCACCCCTCCACTTT. Its translation: CASSMGQVDNSPLHF.

The rearrangement uses TRBV7-9 and TRBJ2-5; 11 bases map to TRBD2. CDR3 length: 16 residues. V dropped 4 bases and J dropped 4; count of bases not matched to a gene: 8. In germline, CDR1 is SEHNR, CDR2 FQNEAQ (reference sequence). As DNA, the CDR3 is TGTGCCAGCAGCTCCAGAAGACTAGCGGGGCCAGAGACCCAGTACTTC. Translated: CASSSRRLAGPETQYF.

V and J are TRBV5-1 and TRBJ2-5; TRBD1 matches at 7 bases. CDR3 length equals 13 residues. The ends lost 3 bases at V and 5 bases at J; junction bases unmatched: 4. In germline, CDR1 is SGHRS, CDR2 YFSETQ. The CDR3: CASSSTGAETQYF. The CDR3 DNA follows: TGCGCCAGCAGCTCCACAGGGGCGGAGACCCAGTACTTC.

V usage is TRBV27 and J usage is TRBJ1-2; 8 positions match TRBD1. This CDR3 spans 15 amino acids. The V segment lost 5 bases and the J segment 2 bases; nucleotides outside the gene matches: 7. Germline loops: CDR1 MNHEY, CDR2 SMNVEV (reference sequence). The CDR3 protein is CASSPTGGGNYGYTF. In DNA, the CDR3 is TGTGCCAGCAGTCCCACAGGGGGAGGGAACTATGGCTACACCTTC.

This sequence joins TRBV11-2 and TRBJ1-5, with D maybe TRBD1 (6 bases). The CDR3 totals 15 residues. Germline CDR1 is SGHAT and CDR2 is FQNNGV. Trimming left V 3 bases short and J 2 bases short, with 11 bases between. In DNA form, the CDR3 reads TGTGCCAGCAGCTTGAGGGGGGGAGGCAATCAGCCCCAGCATTTT. Encoded protein: CASSLRGGGNQPQHF.

The chain combines TRBV5-1 with TRBJ2-1; TRBD2 matches 11 bases. CDR3 length equals 18 residues. The V gene's germline CDR1 is SGHRS and CDR2 YFSETQ. With 3 bases clipped from V and 7 bases from J, the junction kept 15 bases outside the gene matches. CDR3 sequence: CASSSSSLLAGDGNEQFF. The CDR3 coding sequence is TGCGCCAGCAGCTCCTCGTCCTTACTAGCGGGGGACGGGAATGAGCAGTTCTTC.

This clone appeared a few times. The chain couples TRBV11-2 to TRBJ1-6; D unclear. From germline, CDR1 is SGHAT and CDR2 FQNNGV. The V end was cut by 6 bases, the J end by 0 bases, with 18 bases between. There are 18 residues in the CDR3. CDR3: CASSDVFGLSSYNSPLHF. The CDR3, as DNA: TGTGCCAGCAGTGACGTTTTCGGACTTAGCTCCTATAATTCACCCCTCCACTTT.